This T cell receptor beta chain was recovered during a study of blood T cell repertoires in COVID-19. The assay was immunoSEQ multiplex PCR, and TCRdb's table has in-frame clones only and misses some. Seen here are approximately 67,000 clones, 91% observed once, and the top ten hold around 6.7%. Germline V lookup: CDR1 MNHEY, CDR2 SVGAGI. The CDR3 is made up of 15 amino acids. Trimming removed 3 bases from V and 2 bases from J, with 12 bases in between. Sequencing used peripheral blood. This TCR came from a human donor in a cohort sampled during active COVID-19. V and J are TRBV6-5 and TRBJ2-3, with a weak D call TRBD2 (6 bases). In DNA form, the CDR3 reads TGTGCCAGCAGTTATAAGGCGGGAAACACAGATACGCAGTATTTT. It codes for CASSYKAGNTDTQYF.